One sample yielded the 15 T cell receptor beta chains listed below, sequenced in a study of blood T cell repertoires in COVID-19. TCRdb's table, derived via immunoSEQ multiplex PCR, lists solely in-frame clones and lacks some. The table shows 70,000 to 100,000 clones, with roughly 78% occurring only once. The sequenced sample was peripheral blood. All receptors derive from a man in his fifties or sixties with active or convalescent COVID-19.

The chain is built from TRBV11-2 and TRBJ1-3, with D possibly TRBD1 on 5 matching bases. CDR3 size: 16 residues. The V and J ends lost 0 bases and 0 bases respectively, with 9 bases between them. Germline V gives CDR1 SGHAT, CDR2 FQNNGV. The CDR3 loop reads CASSLEEGTSGNTIYF. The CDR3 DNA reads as TGTGCCAGCAGCTTAGAGGAGGGGACCTCTGGAAACACCATATATTTT.

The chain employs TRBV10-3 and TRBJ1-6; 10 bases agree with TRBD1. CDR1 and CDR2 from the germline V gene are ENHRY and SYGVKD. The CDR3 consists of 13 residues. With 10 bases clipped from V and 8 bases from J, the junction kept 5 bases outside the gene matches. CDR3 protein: CATTGTGDSPLHF. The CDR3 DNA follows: TGTGCCACCACCGGGACAGGGGATTCACCCCTCCACTTT.

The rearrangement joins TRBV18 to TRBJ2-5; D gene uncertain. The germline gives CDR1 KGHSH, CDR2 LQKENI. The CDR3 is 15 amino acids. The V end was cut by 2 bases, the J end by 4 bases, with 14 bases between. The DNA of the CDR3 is TGTGCCAGCTCACCAGAAGCCCCGCCGCGAGAGACCCAGTACTTC. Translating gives CASSPEAPPRETQYF.

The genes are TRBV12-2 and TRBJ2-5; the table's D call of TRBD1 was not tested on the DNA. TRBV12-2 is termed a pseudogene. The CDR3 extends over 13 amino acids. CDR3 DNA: TGTGCAAGTCGCGGACAGGGTCGGGAGACCCAGTACTTC. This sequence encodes CASRGQGRETQYF.

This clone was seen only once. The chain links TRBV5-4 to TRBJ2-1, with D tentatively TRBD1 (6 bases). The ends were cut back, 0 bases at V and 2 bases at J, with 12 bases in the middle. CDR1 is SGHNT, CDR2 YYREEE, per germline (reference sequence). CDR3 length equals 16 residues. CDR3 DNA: TGTGCCAGCAGCTTGGGGGGACATATAACCTACAATGAGCAGTTCTTC. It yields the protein CASSLGGHITYNEQFF.

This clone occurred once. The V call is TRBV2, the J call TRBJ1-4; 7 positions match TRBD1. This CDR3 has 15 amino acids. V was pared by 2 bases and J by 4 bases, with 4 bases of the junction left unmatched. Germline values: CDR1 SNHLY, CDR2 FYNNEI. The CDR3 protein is CASSEQNRGNEKLFF. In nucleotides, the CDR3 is TGTGCCAGCAGTGAACAGAACAGGGGTAATGAAAAACTGTTTTTT.

The CDR3 protein is CASSQDLSTGYTF. For the CDR3, the DNA is TGTGCCAGCAGCCAAGATTTAAGCACTGGCTACACCTTC. The J gene is TRBJ1-2, the V gene TRBV14; D unresolved. CDR1 SGHDN and CDR2 FVKESK come from the germline V gene. This CDR3 has 13 amino acids. V gave up 0 bases and J gave up 7 bases, with 9 bases separating them.

CDR3 residues: CASSQDLYGNNQPQHF. The CDR3 coding sequence is TGCGCCAGCAGCCAAGATCTGTATGGCAACAATCAGCCCCAGCATTTT. V and J are TRBV4-1 and TRBJ1-5; no clear D gene. Trimming stripped 0 bases from V and 3 bases from J, with 12 bases between. The CDR3 totals 16 residues. The germline CDR1 and CDR2 sequences are MGHRA and YSYEKL.

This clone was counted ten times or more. In DNA, the CDR3 is TGTGCCAGCAGCTTACTCCGTCAGCCCCAGCATTTT. Encoded protein: CASSLLRQPQHF. V gene TRBV7-2 combines with J gene TRBJ1-5, with D uncertain. Between the trimmed V and J ends, which lost 2 bases and 6 bases, there was a span of 5 bases. The V gene's germline CDR1 is SGHTA and CDR2 FQGNSA. CDR3 length: 12 amino acids.

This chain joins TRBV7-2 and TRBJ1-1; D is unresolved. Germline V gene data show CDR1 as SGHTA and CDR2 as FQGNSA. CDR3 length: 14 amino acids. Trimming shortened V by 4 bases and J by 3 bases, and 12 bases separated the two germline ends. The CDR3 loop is CASSSRRADTEAFF. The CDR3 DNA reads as TGTGCCAGCAGCTCCCGGAGGGCGGACACTGAAGCTTTCTTT.

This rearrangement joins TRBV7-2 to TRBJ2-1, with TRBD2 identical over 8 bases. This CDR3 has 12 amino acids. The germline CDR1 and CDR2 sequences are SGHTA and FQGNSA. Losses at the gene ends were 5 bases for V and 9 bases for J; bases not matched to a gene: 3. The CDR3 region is CASSQAGVEQFF. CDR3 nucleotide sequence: TGTGCCAGCAGCCAAGCGGGGGTTGAGCAGTTCTTC.

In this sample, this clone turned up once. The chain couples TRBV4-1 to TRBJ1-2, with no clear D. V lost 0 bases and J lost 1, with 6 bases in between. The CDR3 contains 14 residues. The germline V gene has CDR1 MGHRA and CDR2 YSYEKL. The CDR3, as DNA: TGCGCCAGCAGCCAAGAATCGTTTAACTATGGCTACACCTTC. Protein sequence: CASSQESFNYGYTF.

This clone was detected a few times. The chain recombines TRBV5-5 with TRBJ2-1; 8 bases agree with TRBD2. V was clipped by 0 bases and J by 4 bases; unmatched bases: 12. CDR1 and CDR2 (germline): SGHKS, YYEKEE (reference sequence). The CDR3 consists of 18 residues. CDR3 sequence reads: CASSLASWWLAGYNEQFF. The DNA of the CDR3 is TGTGCCAGCAGCTTGGCCTCTTGGTGGTTAGCGGGGTACAATGAGCAGTTCTTC.

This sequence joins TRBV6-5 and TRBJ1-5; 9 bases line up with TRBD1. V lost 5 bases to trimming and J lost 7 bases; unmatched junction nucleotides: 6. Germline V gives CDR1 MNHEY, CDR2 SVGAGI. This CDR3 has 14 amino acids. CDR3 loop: CASSQGQGIQPQHF. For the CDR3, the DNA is TGTGCCAGCAGTCAGGGACAGGGTATACAGCCCCAGCATTTT.

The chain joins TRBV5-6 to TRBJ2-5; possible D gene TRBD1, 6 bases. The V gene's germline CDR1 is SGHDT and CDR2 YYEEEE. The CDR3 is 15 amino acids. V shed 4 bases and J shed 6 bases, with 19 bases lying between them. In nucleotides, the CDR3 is TGTGCCAGCAGCCAGGGGCCCGAGAGGGTGAAGACCCAGTACTTC. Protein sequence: CASSQGPERVKTQYF.